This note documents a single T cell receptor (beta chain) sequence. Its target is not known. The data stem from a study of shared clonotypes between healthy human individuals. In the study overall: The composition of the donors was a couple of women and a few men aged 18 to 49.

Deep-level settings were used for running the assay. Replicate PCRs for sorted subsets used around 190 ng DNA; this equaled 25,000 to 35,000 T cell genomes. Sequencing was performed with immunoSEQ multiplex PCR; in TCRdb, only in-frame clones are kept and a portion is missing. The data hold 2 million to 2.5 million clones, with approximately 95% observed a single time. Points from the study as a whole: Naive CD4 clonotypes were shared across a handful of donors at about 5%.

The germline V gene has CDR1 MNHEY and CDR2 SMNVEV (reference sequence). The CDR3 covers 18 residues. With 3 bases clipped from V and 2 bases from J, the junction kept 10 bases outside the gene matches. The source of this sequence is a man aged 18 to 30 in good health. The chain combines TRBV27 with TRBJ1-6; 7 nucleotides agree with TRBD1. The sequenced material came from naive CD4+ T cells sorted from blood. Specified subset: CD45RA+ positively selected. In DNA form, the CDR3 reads TGTGCCAGCAGTTTTAGAGGACAGGAAAAAACCTATAATTCACCCCTCCACTTT. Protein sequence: CASSFRGQEKTYNSPLHF.